These T cell receptor beta chains were read from a single sample in a study of blood T cell repertoires in COVID-19. Clones were sequenced by immunoSEQ multiplex PCR, and TCRdb holds only the in-frame ones, with some missing. The table has fewer than 350,000 clones, roughly 93% seen once. The sequencing input was PBMCs or T cells enriched from blood (not recorded which). The receptors come from a woman between 35 and 50 years old with acute COVID-19. Both conserved end residues are trimmed from each CDR3.

j_call: TRBJ2-2; v_call: TRBV2; cdr3_aa: ASSKESMSTGELF
j_call: TRBJ1-2; v_call: TRBV5-6; cdr3_aa: ASSLPGQEYGYT
j_call: TRBJ2-7; v_call: TRBV7-2; cdr3_aa: ASSLLQGSIYEQY
j_call: TRBJ1-2; v_call: TRBV5-1; cdr3_aa: ASSFSTVNYGYT
j_call: TRBJ1-3; v_call: TRBV5-1; cdr3_aa: ASSLDTPGGNTIY
j_call: TRBJ2-7; v_call: TRBV28; cdr3_aa: ASSLEGYTMQY
j_call: TRBJ1-3; v_call: TRBV7-2; cdr3_aa: ASSLEPGPGNTIY
j_call: TRBJ2-7; v_call: TRBV7-2; cdr3_aa: ASSLRRDRGNYEQY
j_call: TRBJ1-1; v_call: TRBV19; cdr3_aa: ASSIRTVRNTEAF
j_call: TRBJ1-4; v_call: TRBV5-1; cdr3_aa: ASSLRRGANEKLF
j_call: TRBJ1-4; v_call: TRBV2; cdr3_aa: ASSGQGATNEKLF
j_call: TRBJ2-7; v_call: TRBV10-3; cdr3_aa: AISDPDRDSYEQY
j_call: TRBJ1-1; v_call: TRBV11-3; cdr3_aa: ASSTRDTEAF
j_call: TRBJ1-4; v_call: TRBV11-1; cdr3_aa: ASSSTGRGEKLF
j_call: TRBJ2-3; v_call: TRBV19; cdr3_aa: ATTTGTSGRTDTQY
j_call: TRBJ1-1; v_call: TRBV2; cdr3_aa: ASSNVRQASTEAF
j_call: TRBJ1-6; v_call: TRBV25-1; cdr3_aa: ASSDGQGRIVNSPLH
j_call: TRBJ2-7; v_call: TRBV28; cdr3_aa: ASRMAPGTGSYEQY
j_call: TRBJ2-2; v_call: TRBV11-3; cdr3_aa: ASSLFSGSPGELF
j_call: TRBJ1-5; v_call: TRBV2; cdr3_aa: ASSEEKFREEH
j_call: TRBJ1-3; v_call: TRBV5-1; cdr3_aa: ASSLVAGAGSGNTIY
j_call: TRBJ1-1; v_call: TRBV30; cdr3_aa: AWSHPGVLPEAF
j_call: TRBJ1-6; v_call: TRBV28; cdr3_aa: ASSEQGNSPLH
j_call: TRBJ1-4; v_call: TRBV7-2; cdr3_aa: ASSLGGTGNEKLF
j_call: TRBJ2-7; v_call: TRBV4-2; cdr3_aa: ASSHGSGSIDEQY
j_call: TRBJ1-4; v_call: TRBV4-2; cdr3_aa: ASSQRRGQGETNEKLF
j_call: TRBJ2-3; v_call: TRBV7-9; cdr3_aa: ASSPLDRPYSTDTQY
j_call: TRBJ1-6; v_call: TRBV25-1; cdr3_aa: ASSNGVSPLH
j_call: TRBJ1-2; v_call: TRBV7-8; cdr3_aa: ASSPDQGYGYT
j_call: TRBJ1-1; v_call: TRBV7-2; cdr3_aa: ASSLADGGHTEAF
j_call: TRBJ2-7; v_call: TRBV29-1; cdr3_aa: SAAGGETYEQY
j_call: TRBJ2-7; v_call: TRBV28; cdr3_aa: ASTQRLGAGAYEQY
j_call: TRBJ2-5; v_call: TRBV5-4; cdr3_aa: ASSPKPSGQGRGETQY
j_call: TRBJ1-5; v_call: TRBV14; cdr3_aa: ASSQDQVVTATAFHSNQPQH
j_call: TRBJ1-5; v_call: TRBV5-8; cdr3_aa: ASSLGQASNQPQH
j_call: TRBJ1-5; v_call: TRBV28; cdr3_aa: ASSPPDQPQH
j_call: TRBJ1-3; v_call: TRBV18; cdr3_aa: ASSPAGTRGNTIY
j_call: TRBJ1-2; v_call: TRBV5-1; cdr3_aa: ASRVLGARSGYT
j_call: TRBJ2-7; v_call: TRBV30; cdr3_aa: AWRVQGRSYEQY
j_call: TRBJ2-1; v_call: TRBV11-1; cdr3_aa: ASKRQKLNNEQF
j_call: TRBJ1-2; v_call: TRBV18; cdr3_aa: ASSPGAGAYGYT
j_call: TRBJ2-5; v_call: TRBV11-2; cdr3_aa: ASSLGKGVRGGLETQY
j_call: TRBJ1-1; v_call: TRBV29-1; cdr3_aa: SGRTGSSGTEAF
j_call: TRBJ2-5; v_call: TRBV7-6; cdr3_aa: ASSLSGRAETQY
j_call: TRBJ1-5; v_call: TRBV28; cdr3_aa: ASSLGSGAGQGNQPQH
j_call: TRBJ2-4; v_call: TRBV5-1; cdr3_aa: ASSPAGGGKNIQY
j_call: TRBJ1-2; v_call: TRBV2; cdr3_aa: TSSEQDYGYT